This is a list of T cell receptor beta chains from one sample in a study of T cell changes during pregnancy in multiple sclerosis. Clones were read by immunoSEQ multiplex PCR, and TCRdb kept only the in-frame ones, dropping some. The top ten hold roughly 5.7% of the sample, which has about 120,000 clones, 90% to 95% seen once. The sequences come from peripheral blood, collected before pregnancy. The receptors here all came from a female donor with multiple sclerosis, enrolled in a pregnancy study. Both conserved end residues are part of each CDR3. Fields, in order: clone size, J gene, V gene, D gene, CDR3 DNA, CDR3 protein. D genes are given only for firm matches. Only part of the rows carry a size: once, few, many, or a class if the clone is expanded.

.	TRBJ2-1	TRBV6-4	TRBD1	TGTGCCAGCAGTGAAGGGGACAGGGGGTCGAGTGAGCAGTTCTTC	CASSEGDRGSSEQFF
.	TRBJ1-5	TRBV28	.	TGTGCCAGCAGTCTCATTCTGTCCTACCCTCAGCCCCAGCATTTT	CASSLILSYPQPQHF
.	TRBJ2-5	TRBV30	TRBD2	TGTGCCTGGAGTGTTTCGGGAGGCCAGTACTTC	CAWSVSGGQYF
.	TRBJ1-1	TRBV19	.	TGTGCCAGTAGTATAGGGGCCGGGGGTTGGGATACTGAAGCTTTCTTT	CASSIGAGGWDTEAFF
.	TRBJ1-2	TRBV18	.	TGTGCCAGCTCACAGGGGGACATTTTTAACTATGGCTACACCTTC	CASSQGDIFNYGYTF
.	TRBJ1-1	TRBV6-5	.	TGTGCCAGCAATGGACAGATGAACACTGAAGCTTTCTTT	CASNGQMNTEAFF
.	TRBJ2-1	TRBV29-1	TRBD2	TGCAGCGTTGAGGGAGGGGCTTTCCGTGGGCAGTTCTTC	CSVEGGAFRGQFF
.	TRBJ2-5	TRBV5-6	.	TGTGCCAGCAGCTTATCCGGTCTCGAGGAGGAGACCCAGTACTTC	CASSLSGLEEETQYF
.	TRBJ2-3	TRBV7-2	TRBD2	TGTGCCAGCAGCCGCTTTCGGGGGGTTCGCACAGATACGCAGTATTTT	CASSRFRGVRTDTQYF
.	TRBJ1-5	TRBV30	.	TGTGCCTGGAGTTCGGGGGGACCTCCTGGGCCCCAGCATTTT	CAWSSGGPPGPQHF
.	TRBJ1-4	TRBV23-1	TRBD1	TGCGCCAGCAGTCAACCTTCACGGACAGGGGCAAGCGAAAAACTGTTTTTT	CASSQPSRTGASEKLFF
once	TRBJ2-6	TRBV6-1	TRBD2	TGTGCCAGCGGGGGGGGCTCTGGGGCCAACGTCCTGACTTTC	CASGGGSGANVLTF
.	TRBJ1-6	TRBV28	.	TGTGCCAGCAGTTTCCGTTCACCCCTCCACTTT	CASSFRSPLHF
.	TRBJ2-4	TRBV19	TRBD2	TGTGCCAGCAGTTTTGGGGGGGGACTGCTAGAAAACATTCAGTACTTC	CASSFGGGLLENIQYF
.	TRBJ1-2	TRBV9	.	TGTGCCTCGAGTGGGCCGGGAGGGGCTGGAAACTATGGCTACACCTTC	CASSGPGGAGNYGYTF
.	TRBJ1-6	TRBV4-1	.	TGCGCCAGCAGCTTTCCCTCGGGTTCACCCCTCCACTTT	CASSFPSGSPLHF
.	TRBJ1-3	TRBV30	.	TGTGCCGGAACGCGGTTTTCGGCTGGAAACACCATATATTTT	CAGTRFSAGNTIYF